The 28 T cell receptor beta chains below come from one sample, sequenced in a study of T cell responses to AZD1222 COVID-19 vaccine. Assay used: immunoSEQ multiplex PCR; TCRdb lists only in-frame clones, some missing. The table includes about 140,000 clones, more than 85% detected once. The specimen comprised peripheral blood, sampled 28 days after the second AZD1222 dose. The receptors originated from an adult who received the AZD1222 COVID-19 vaccine.

The rearrangement links TRBV7-9 to TRBJ1-1; D ambiguous. The V and J ends lost 6 bases and 4 bases respectively, with 9 bases between them. The CDR3 contains 12 residues. Germline assignment: CDR1 SEHNR and CDR2 FQNEAQ (reference sequence). In DNA form, the CDR3 reads TGTGCCAGCAGGATAGAGGGCACTGAAGCTTTCTTT. Its translation is CASRIEGTEAFF.

The chain is built from TRBV5-1 and TRBJ2-5; D could derive from TRBD1 or TRBD2 (5 bases each). This CDR3 has 14 amino acids. Trimming took 2 bases from V and 5 from J, leaving 13 bases between them. Germline CDR1 and CDR2: SGHRS and YFSETQ. The CDR3: CASSFEGLSETQYF. CDR3 sequence (DNA): TGCGCCAGCAGCTTTGAGGGGCTTTCGGAGACCCAGTACTTC.

This clone was recorded only once. This sequence joins TRBV5-6 and TRBJ1-4, with D perhaps TRBD1 (5 bases). The CDR3 has 15 amino acids. V lost 1 base and J lost 8, with 15 bases in between. From germline, CDR1 is SGHDT and CDR2 YYEEEE. The CDR3 region is CASSLWFQGGEKLFF. DNA for the CDR3: TGTGCCAGCAGCTTGTGGTTCCAGGGCGGAGAAAAACTGTTTTTT.

This rearrangement joins TRBV25-1 to TRBJ2-1, with TRBD2 matching 8 bases. CDR1 MGHDK and CDR2 SYGVNS come from the germline V gene. The CDR3 runs to 12 residues. The J segment lost 9 bases and the V segment lost 5 bases, leaving 3 bases of the junction unmatched. CDR3 sequence: CASSKAGVEQFF. CDR3 nucleotides: TGTGCCAGCAGTAAAGCGGGAGTTGAGCAGTTCTTC.

This chain connects TRBV24-1 to TRBJ1-2, with D possibly matching TRBD1 (5 bases). The CDR3 loop spans 13 amino acids. V dropped 2 bases and J dropped 7 bases, with 10 bases sitting between them. CDR1 is KGHDR and CDR2 is SFDVKD in the germline V gene. CDR3 region: CATSDSGTIGYTF. As DNA, the CDR3 is TGTGCCACCAGTGATTCCGGGACGATTGGCTACACCTTC.

The rearrangement uses TRBV7-6 and TRBJ2-2; D is possibly TRBD1 (5 bases). Per germline, CDR1 SGHVS and CDR2 FNYEAQ. The CDR3 sequence is 14 residues long. Between the trimmed V and J ends, which lost 9 bases and 6 bases, there was a span of 17 bases. In DNA, the CDR3 is TGTGCCAGTTCTAGTAGGGGTGGCTCCGGGGAGCTGTTTTTT. Its translation is CASSSRGGSGELFF.

The chain joins TRBV6-6 to TRBJ1-1; 9 bases map to TRBD1. The CDR3 covers 13 residues. Germline V gene data show CDR1 as MNHNY and CDR2 as SVGAGI (reference sequence). V shed 7 bases and J 4 bases; nucleotides not matched to a gene: 4. In nucleotides, the CDR3 is TGTGCCAGCACCTTACAGGGGGCCACTGAAGCTTTCTTT. As protein: CASTLQGATEAFF.

This chain links TRBV27 with TRBJ1-6, with 8 bases lining up with TRBD1. Per germline, CDR1 MNHEY and CDR2 SMNVEV (reference sequence). This CDR3 region has 15 residues. After removal of 3 bases from V and 10 bases from J, the junction contained 8 bases not matched to a gene. The CDR3 region is CASSLWGQARSPLHF. DNA of the CDR3: TGTGCCAGCAGTTTGTGGGGACAGGCCCGATCACCCCTCCACTTT.

The chain is built from TRBV13 and TRBJ2-3; a weak D match, TRBD1 (5 bases). Trimming removed 7 bases from V and 3 bases from J, with 11 bases in between. Germline CDR1 is PRHDT and CDR2 is FYEKMQ (reference sequence). This CDR3 is built from 13 residues. The chain's CDR3 is CASILRGTDTQYF. CDR3 bases: TGTGCCAGCATCCTTAGGGGAACAGATACGCAGTATTTT. Combining the CDR3 with reference TRBV13 and TRBJ2-3 gives the whole variable domain AAGVIQSPRHLIKEKRETATLKCYPIPRHDTVYWYQQGPGQDPQFLISFYEKMQSDKGSIPDRFSAQQFSDYHSELNMSSLELGDSALYFCASILRGTDTQYFGPGTRLTVL.

The CDR3 bases are TGTGCCAGCAGCCAGGGGGTCGGCGAGCAGTACTTC. Amino acids: CASSQGVGEQYF. This chain connects TRBV2 to TRBJ2-7, with 7 nucleotides matching TRBD1. The trim removed 6 bases at V and 6 bases at J, leaving 5 bases unmatched. The CDR3 contains 12 residues. Germline CDR1 SNHLY, CDR2 FYNNEI.

The DNA for the CDR3 is TGTGCCAGCAGCTTAGGAGGGGCTGGCTACACCTTC. Its translation: CASSLGGAGYTF. J is TRBJ1-2 and V is TRBV7-9; a weak D match, TRBD1 (5 bases). The germline V gene has CDR1 SEHNR and CDR2 FQNEAQ (reference sequence). The CDR3 loop spans 12 amino acids. Trimming cost V 1 base and J 7 bases, with 7 bases left between them.

The rearrangement links TRBV18 to TRBJ1-1; D ambiguous. The CDR3 sequence is 15 residues long. Germline V lookup: CDR1 KGHSH, CDR2 LQKENI. The V and J ends lost 1 base and 0 bases respectively, with 9 bases between them. Here the CDR3 reads CASSPLHPLNTEAFF. As DNA, the CDR3 is TGTGCCAGCTCACCACTACACCCCCTGAACACTGAAGCTTTCTTT.

The chain links TRBV12-3 or TRBV12-4 to TRBJ2-2; D is undetermined. Trimming removed 5 bases from V and 2 bases from J, with 3 bases in between. The CDR3 consists of 12 residues. The DNA for the CDR3 is TGTGCCAGCAGTATAAACACCGGGGAGCTGTTTTTT. Protein product: CASSINTGELFF.

The gene calls are TRBV29-1 and TRBJ1-2; D possibly corresponds to TRBD1 (5 bases). The ends were cut back, 4 bases at V and 4 bases at J, with 10 bases in the middle. There are 12 residues in the CDR3. Germline V gene sequence: CDR1 SQVTM, CDR2 ANQGSEA. The CDR3 nucleotides are TGCAGCGTTGTCGTGGGGGGCTATGGCTACACCTTC. Translating it yields CSVVVGGYGYTF.

The chain employs TRBV6-1 and TRBJ2-7; no clear D gene. V was cut by 1 base and J by 3 bases, with 4 bases left in between. Germline V gives CDR1 MNHNS, CDR2 SASEGT. CDR3 length: 12 residues. CDR3 loop: CASSEGHYEQYF. Here the CDR3 DNA reads TGTGCCAGCAGTGAAGGTCACTACGAGCAGTACTTC.

The chain joins TRBV19 to TRBJ1-6, with D perhaps matching TRBD1 (5 bases). This CDR3 contains 15 residues. V was clipped by 6 bases and J by 7 bases, with 16 bases between them. Germline V gene data show CDR1 as LNHDA and CDR2 as SQIVND (reference sequence). The CDR3 region is CASRPVGTKNSPLHF. In DNA, the CDR3 is TGTGCCAGTAGGCCCGTGGGGACGAAGAATTCACCCCTCCACTTT.

CDR3 protein: CASSFVQHGYTF. CDR3 in DNA: TGTGCCAGCAGTTTTGTACAGCATGGCTACACCTTC. The rearrangement joins TRBV28 to TRBJ1-2; D is uncertain. The CDR3 is 12 residues long. Germline V lookup: CDR1 MDHEN, CDR2 SYDVKM. Trimming left V 3 bases short and J 6 bases short, with 8 bases between.

The chain has TRBV7-9 and TRBJ1-2; perhaps TRBD1 as D (5 bases). Trimming cost V 5 bases and J 0 bases, with 13 bases left between them. Germline V gene data show CDR1 as SEHNR and CDR2 as FQNEAQ (reference sequence). The CDR3 is 15 amino acids. The CDR3 spells CASSPPGRANYGYTF. The CDR3 DNA is TGTGCCAGCAGCCCTCCGGGCAGGGCTAACTATGGCTACACCTTC. Variable domain in full (rest from reference TRBV7-9 and TRBJ1-2): DTGVSQNPRHKITKRGQNVTFRCDPISEHNRLYWYRQTLGQGPEFLTYFQNEAQLEKSRLLSDRFSAERPKGSFSTLEIQRTEQGDSAMYLCASSPPGRANYGYTFGSGTRLTVV.

This rearrangement joins TRBV11-2 to TRBJ2-3; tentatively, D is TRBD1 or TRBD2 (5 bases each). Germline V CDR1 and CDR2: SGHAT, FQNNGV. V lost 5 bases and J 5 bases, leaving 14 bases between the germline ends. The CDR3 runs to 14 residues. The DNA for the CDR3 is TGTGCCAGCAGCAGAACAGGCGGGCGAGATACGCAGTATTTT. It translates to CASSRTGGRDTQYF.

The CDR3 spells CASSLKRRGAAFF. The CDR3 nucleotides read TGTGCCAGCAGTTTAAAAAGGAGGGGTGCTGCTTTCTTT. The gene calls are TRBV28 and TRBJ1-1; possible D gene TRBD1, 5 bases. V lost 2 bases to trimming and J lost 11 bases, with 15 bases between them. The CDR3 is 13 amino acids. Germline lookup yields CDR1 MDHEN and CDR2 SYDVKM.

The chain joins TRBV27 to TRBJ2-3; D ambiguous. Trimming took off 3 bases at V and 3 bases at J, with 22 bases between the two ends. This CDR3 has 18 residues. Germline V gives CDR1 MNHEY, CDR2 SMNVEV (reference sequence). CDR3 coding DNA: TGTGCCAGCAGTTTCAGGCGATCCAGGTGGATGGAGACAGATACGCAGTATTTT. It is translated as CASSFRRSRWMETDTQYF.

Here the CDR3 reads CASSDLGAGNEKLFF. CDR3 in DNA: TGTGCCAGTAGCGATCTGGGGGCAGGGAATGAAAAACTGTTTTTT. This chain uses TRBV19 with TRBJ1-4; D possibly corresponds to TRBD1 (6 bases). CDR1 is LNHDA, CDR2 SQIVND, per germline (reference sequence). V lost 6 bases, J lost 5 bases, and 16 bases lay in between. The CDR3 length is 15 residues.

The chain is built from TRBV28 and TRBJ2-7; no clear D. CDR1 and CDR2 from the germline V gene are MDHEN and SYDVKM. CDR3 length equals 13 residues. V was pared by 6 bases and J by 2 bases, with 11 bases between. The CDR3 nucleotides read TGTGCCAGCAGGGACGTAACAGCCTACGAGCAGTACTTC. This translates into CASRDVTAYEQYF.

This chain connects TRBV15 to TRBJ2-1, with D tentatively TRBD2 (5 bases). Between the trimmed V and J ends, which lost 5 bases and 4 bases, there was a span of 12 bases. Germline assignment: CDR1 LNHNV and CDR2 YYDKDF (reference sequence). The CDR3 sequence is 14 residues long. The CDR3 DNA is TGTGCCACCAGCCACCGACTAATTTACAATGAGCAGTTCTTC. Translation: CATSHRLIYNEQFF.

The chain joins TRBV11-2 to TRBJ1-1, with 11 nucleotides matching TRBD1. The CDR3 loop spans 16 amino acids. The germline V gene has CDR1 SGHAT and CDR2 FQNNGV. Trimming at V came to 5 bases and at J to 3 bases, leaving 8 bases not matched to a gene. The DNA of the CDR3 is TGTGCCAGCAGCCCTCGGGACAGGGGGGTTCACACTGAAGCTTTCTTT. Residues: CASSPRDRGVHTEAFF. Complete variable domain (other parts from reference TRBV11-2 and TRBJ1-1): EAGVAQSPRYKIIEKRQSVAFWCNPISGHATLYWYQQILGQGPKLLIQFQNNGVVDDSQLPKDRFSAERLKGVDSTLKIQPAKLEDSAVYLCASSPRDRGVHTEAFFGQGTRLTVV.

This sequence joins TRBV4-1 and TRBJ1-2; D call uncertain. Germline values: CDR1 MGHRA, CDR2 YSYEKL. This CDR3 has 14 residues. Trimming pared 0 bases from V and 5 bases from J, leaving 10 bases between. Here the CDR3 reads CASSQDPGVYGYTF. The CDR3 DNA reads TGCGCCAGCAGCCAAGATCCCGGGGTATATGGCTACACCTTC.

The chain is built from TRBV4-1 and TRBJ1-3; the D is unclear. Germline V gene lookup returns CDR1 MGHRA and CDR2 YSYEKL. The CDR3 has 15 residues. Trimming removed 0 bases from V and 2 bases from J, with 8 bases in between. The CDR3 is CASSQERRAGNTIYF. CDR3 DNA: TGCGCCAGCAGCCAAGAACGGCGTGCTGGAAACACCATATATTTT.

V and J are TRBV6-5 and TRBJ1-6; D call uncertain. CDR3 size: 14 residues. Trimming took off 6 bases at V and 10 bases at J, with 16 bases between the two ends. Germline V gene data show CDR1 as MNHEY and CDR2 as SVGAGI. CDR3 DNA sequence: TGTGCCAGCAGCCAGACGATATGGGAATCACCCCTCCACTTT. This sequence encodes CASSQTIWESPLHF.